These 27 T cell receptor beta chains were sequenced from one sample in a study of blood T cell repertoires in COVID-19. The method was immunoSEQ multiplex PCR; TCRdb's version includes in-frame clones alone and lacks a portion of them. The sample lists about 130,000 clones, approximately 84% occurring once. Sequencing was performed on peripheral blood. These receptors were collected from a woman of 80 years or more with acute or convalescent COVID-19.

V is TRBV4-1 and J is TRBJ1-6; D is perhaps TRBD1 (5 bases). Per germline, CDR1 MGHRA and CDR2 YSYEKL. The CDR3 consists of 18 residues. Trimming stripped 1 base from V and 3 bases from J, with 16 bases between. CDR3 residues: CASSQGRPGVYYNSPLHF. The CDR3, as DNA: TGCGCCAGCAGCCAAGGGCGCCCGGGGGTTTACTATAATTCACCCCTCCACTTT.

The V call is TRBV10-3, the J call TRBJ2-1; 9 bases are a match to TRBD2. J was trimmed by 7 bases and V by 6 bases; bases with no gene match: 4. This CDR3 spans 13 amino acids. Germline assignment: CDR1 ENHRY and CDR2 SYGVKD. The CDR3 sequence: CAIRPSGDNEQFF. DNA of the CDR3: TGTGCCATCAGGCCTAGCGGGGATAATGAGCAGTTCTTC.

V gene TRBV12-5 combines with J gene TRBJ1-1; D is possibly TRBD1 (6 bases). Germline lookup yields CDR1 LGHNT and CDR2 FRNRAP. The CDR3 consists of 15 residues. Trimming took off 3 bases at V and 7 bases at J, with 18 bases between the two ends. Here the CDR3 reads CASGFRGSHWVEAFF. For the CDR3, the DNA is TGTGCTAGTGGTTTCAGGGGAAGTCATTGGGTTGAAGCTTTCTTT.

The chain links TRBV6-5 to TRBJ2-5; 10 bases are a match to TRBD2. The CDR3 has 16 residues. V lost 1 base and J lost 5; bases outside the gene matches: 7. The germline V gene encodes CDR1 MNHEY and CDR2 SVGAGI. CDR3: CASSYWLAGEGETQYF. Here the CDR3 DNA reads TGTGCCAGCAGTTACTGGCTAGCGGGAGAGGGGGAGACCCAGTACTTC.

This clone was counted a single time. This sequence joins TRBV5-1 and TRBJ1-2, with 7 bases lining up with TRBD1. Germline V gene lookup returns CDR1 SGHRS and CDR2 YFSETQ. This CDR3 contains 12 residues. V dropped 1 base and J dropped 6; count of bases not matched to a gene: 0. The chain's CDR3 is CASSLRGHGYTF. As DNA, the CDR3 is TGCGCCAGCAGCTTGAGGGGGCATGGCTACACCTTC. Filled out from reference TRBV5-1 and TRBJ1-2, the complete variable domain reads KAGVTQTPRYLIKTRGQQVTLSCSPISGHRSVSWYQQTPGQGLQFLFEYFSETQRNKGNFPGRFSGRQFSNSRSEMNVSTLELGDSALYLCASSLRGHGYTFGSGTRLTVV.

The CDR3 is CASSAESIADVYNEQFF. The DNA for the CDR3 is TGTGCCAGCAGCGCCGAGAGCATAGCGGATGTCTACAATGAGCAGTTCTTC. The chain uses TRBV9 and TRBJ2-1, with TRBD2 as a possible D gene (6 bases). Germline V CDR1 and CDR2: SGDLS, YYNGEE. With 3 bases removed from V and 3 bases from J, the gap between germline ends came to 19 bases. This CDR3 contains 17 residues.

This chain connects TRBV13 to TRBJ1-1, with 7 bases fitting TRBD1. V lost 4 bases to trimming and J lost 1 base; unmatched junction nucleotides: 6. The CDR3 totals 15 residues. The germline CDR1 and CDR2 sequences are PRHDT and FYEKMQ (reference sequence). The CDR3 reads CASSSQGTANTEAFF. The CDR3 coding sequence is TGTGCCAGCAGCTCACAGGGGACAGCGAACACTGAAGCTTTCTTT.

J is TRBJ1-6 and V is TRBV3-1 (or the pseudogene TRBV3-2); no clear D. Trimming cost V 0 bases and J 8 bases, with 8 bases left between them. CDR1 and CDR2 from the germline V gene are LGHDT and YNNKEL (reference sequence). The CDR3 loop spans 14 amino acids. CDR3 loop: CASSQDASYSPLHF. The CDR3, as DNA: TGTGCCAGCAGCCAAGACGCAAGCTATTCACCCCTCCACTTT.

The V call is TRBV7-8, the J call TRBJ2-1; 14 bases align to TRBD2. The junction had 6 bases not matched to a gene; V was cut back by 4 bases and J by 10 bases. CDR3 length: 15 residues. In germline, CDR1 is SGHVS, CDR2 FQNEAQ. The CDR3 region is CASSSGLAGVWEQFF. The CDR3 nucleotides are TGTGCCAGCAGCTCGGGACTAGCGGGAGTGTGGGAGCAGTTCTTC.

The chain combines TRBV7-2 with TRBJ1-4; weak D call: TRBD1 (5 bases). Germline V gene lookup returns CDR1 SGHTA and CDR2 FQGNSA. V was shortened by 5 bases and J by 6 bases, with 22 bases between the two germline ends. The CDR3 loop spans 17 amino acids. CDR3 nucleotide sequence: TGTGCCAGCAGCCAGGACACATTTCTGGGGGGTTATGAAAAACTGTTTTTT. Protein product: CASSQDTFLGGYEKLFF. Together with reference TRBV7-2 and TRBJ1-4, the CDR3 gives the full variable domain: GAGVSQSPSNKVTEKGKDVELRCDPISGHTALYWYRQSLGQGLEFLIYFQGNSAPDKSGLPSDRFSAERTGGSVSTLTIQRTQQEDSAVYLCASSQDTFLGGYEKLFFGSGTQLSVL.

This chain connects TRBV6-6 to TRBJ2-7; D gene ambiguous. The germline V and J ends were trimmed by 4 bases and 7 bases, with 8 bases remaining between them. CDR3 size: 11 residues. The V gene's germline CDR1 is MNHNY and CDR2 SVGAGI (reference sequence). Written as DNA, the CDR3 is TGTGCCAGCAGTTCCCGGTTAGAGCAGTACTTC. Translated: CASSSRLEQYF.

This chain links TRBV20-1 with TRBJ2-7, with D possibly matching TRBD1 (6 bases). Trimming cost V 5 bases and J 3 bases, with 8 bases left between them. CDR3 length equals 11 residues. The V gene's germline CDR1 is DFQATT and CDR2 SNEGSKA (reference sequence). The CDR3 DNA reads as TGCAGTGCTCAGACAGGCTACGAGCAGTACTTC. This encodes CSAQTGYEQYF.

This rearrangement joins TRBV5-1 to TRBJ1-1; the match to TRBD1 covers 8 bases. Per germline, CDR1 SGHRS and CDR2 YFSETQ. Trimming at V came to 4 bases and at J to 1 base, leaving 15 bases not matched to a gene. The CDR3 is made up of 18 amino acids. The CDR3 DNA is TGCGCCAGCAGCACGGTAACGGGACAGGCCGGTGGGAACACTGAAGCTTTCTTT. Translation gives CASSTVTGQAGGNTEAFF.

This chain uses TRBV24-1 with TRBJ2-1; 11 nucleotides align to TRBD2. V gave up 5 bases and J gave up 8 bases; unmatched junction bases: 7. This CDR3 comprises 15 residues. Germline V gives CDR1 KGHDR, CDR2 SFDVKD. The CDR3 protein is CATSGGTSGFDEQFF. The DNA for the CDR3 is TGTGCCACCAGTGGAGGGACTAGCGGTTTCGATGAGCAGTTCTTC.

The V and J genes are TRBV5-4 and TRBJ1-2; a possible D gene is TRBD1 (6 bases). The V end lost 2 bases, the J end lost 8 bases, and 25 bases lay between the germline ends. Germline CDR1 reads SGHNT; CDR2 reads YYREEE (reference sequence). This CDR3 has 17 amino acids. The CDR3 DNA reads TGTGCCAGCAGCTTAGGACAGCCCGAAGGCCTATTATACGGCTACACCTTC. As protein: CASSLGQPEGLLYGYTF.

The CDR3 nucleotides read TGCGCCAGCAGGGCCCTCCGTACTAGCGCGAATGAGCAGTTCTTC. Its translation is CASRALRTSANEQFF. The chain links TRBV5-1 to TRBJ2-1, with 7 bases aligning to TRBD2. CDR1 and CDR2 (germline): SGHRS, YFSETQ. V lost 5 bases to trimming and J lost 7 bases; unmatched junction nucleotides: 12. The CDR3 extends over 15 amino acids.

J is TRBJ2-1 and V is TRBV2; 13 bases are a match to TRBD2. Germline V gene sequence: CDR1 SNHLY, CDR2 FYNNEI. V was pared by 6 bases and J by 6 bases, with 5 bases of the junction left unmatched. The CDR3 runs to 15 residues. CDR3 residues: CASRPTSGGSNEQFF. CDR3 DNA: TGTGCCAGCAGGCCGACTAGCGGGGGGTCCAATGAGCAGTTCTTC.

CDR3 protein: CASSEAGYPNYGYTF. CDR3 nucleotides: TGTGCCAGCAGTGAAGCGGGCTACCCTAACTATGGCTACACCTTC. The rearrangement links TRBV2 to TRBJ1-2; D is uncertain. Germline-derived CDR1 and CDR2 are SNHLY and FYNNEI. V was clipped by 0 bases and J by 0 bases, with 8 bases between them. The CDR3 runs 15 residues.

The V gene is TRBV11-3, the J gene TRBJ1-1; no definite D call. There are 12 residues in the CDR3. The V end was cut by 5 bases, the J end by 10 bases, with 14 bases between. Germline V gene data show CDR1 as SGHNT and CDR2 as YENEEA. The CDR3: CASSQENTGAFF. CDR3 bases: TGTGCCAGCAGCCAAGAAAATACCGGAGCTTTCTTT.

This chain uses TRBV7-9 with TRBJ1-1; TRBD1 agrees at 11 bases. Per the germline V gene, CDR1 is SEHNR and CDR2 is FQNEAQ (reference sequence). Unmatched junction bases numbered 4, after V lost 6 bases and J lost 10 bases. The CDR3 is made up of 12 amino acids. The CDR3 region is CASSSGQGAAFF. CDR3 coding DNA: TGTGCCAGCAGTTCAGGACAGGGGGCAGCTTTCTTT.

V and J are TRBV10-3 and TRBJ2-7; TRBD2 agrees at 7 bases. Germline CDR1 reads ENHRY; CDR2 reads SYGVKD. This CDR3 is 16 amino acids long. Trimming took 2 bases from V and 7 from J; bases not matched to a gene: 14. CDR3 in amino acids: CAISEPGRAAGVEQYF. The CDR3 DNA reads as TGTGCCATCAGTGAGCCGGGGCGGGCGGCGGGGGTTGAGCAGTACTTC.

This clone has a single count. Distinct nucleotide sequences in the sample also encode this CDR3. The CDR3: CASSSTGGSYEQYF. The CDR3 DNA reads as TGCGCCAGCAGCTCTACAGGGGGCTCCTACGAGCAGTACTTC. The rearrangement uses TRBV5-1 and TRBJ2-7, with 8 positions matching TRBD1. CDR1 and CDR2 (germline): SGHRS, YFSETQ. The CDR3 runs 14 residues. V dropped 3 bases and J dropped 0; count of bases not matched to a gene: 2. The full variable domain, its missing parts supplied by reference TRBV5-1 and TRBJ2-7, is KAGVTQTPRYLIKTRGQQVTLSCSPISGHRSVSWYQQTPGQGLQFLFEYFSETQRNKGNFPGRFSGRQFSNSRSEMNVSTLELGDSALYLCASSSTGGSYEQYFGPGTRLTVT.

This clone was counted once. The chain carries TRBV30 and TRBJ2-2; D is unclear. Germline V CDR1 and CDR2: GTSNPN, SVGIG (reference sequence). This CDR3 has 14 residues. Trimming cost V 4 bases and J 2 bases, with 11 bases left between them. The CDR3 bases are TGTGCCTGGAATAGAGGCCGTAACACCGGGGAGCTGTTTTTT. It codes for CAWNRGRNTGELFF.

In this sample, this clone turned up once. CDR3 nucleotides: TGCGCCAGCAGCCTAGGACAGGCTAGCACAGATACGCAGTATTTT. Its translation: CASSLGQASTDTQYF. The V gene is TRBV4-1, the J gene TRBJ2-3, with TRBD1 matching over 7 bases. V lost 4 bases, J lost 0 bases, and 4 bases stayed unmatched. The CDR3 runs to 15 residues. Germline loops: CDR1 MGHRA, CDR2 YSYEKL.

The gene calls are TRBV11-2 and TRBJ2-1, with D perhaps TRBD2 (7 bases). From germline, CDR1 is SGHAT and CDR2 FQNNGV. The CDR3 is 17 amino acids. Trimming took off 8 bases at V and 6 bases at J, with 26 bases between the two ends. CDR3 in DNA: TGTGCCAGCCCCGATCGCCGGGGGGCCCAAGGTGGCAATGAGCAGTTCTTC. Translation: CASPDRRGAQGGNEQFF.

The V and J genes are TRBV3-1 (or the pseudogene TRBV3-2) and TRBJ1-2; 10 positions match TRBD1. The CDR3 length is 15 residues. The J segment lost 4 bases and the V segment lost 5 bases, leaving 7 bases of the junction unmatched. Germline V CDR1 and CDR2: LGHDT, YNNKEL (reference sequence). Written as DNA, the CDR3 is TGTGCCAGCAGCGCCCGGACAGGGGGTTCCTATGGCTACACCTTC. Its translation: CASSARTGGSYGYTF.

The chain combines TRBV5-1 with TRBJ1-2; tentative D call: TRBD1 (5 bases). Trimming took 0 bases from V and 8 from J, leaving 11 bases between them. This CDR3 region has 13 residues. Per germline, CDR1 SGHRS and CDR2 YFSETQ. Here the CDR3 reads CASSLDRSLGYTF. CDR3 DNA: TGCGCCAGCAGCTTGGACAGGTCCCTAGGCTACACCTTC.